These T cell receptor delta chains were read from a single sample in a study of Vδ1+ human thymocytes. TCRdb used CATT to re-call clones from the multiplex PCR reads. The data show tens of thousands of delta-chain clones, with approximately 15% seen just once and under 0.55% held by the top ten. The sequenced sample was Vdelta1+ gamma-delta thymocytes from the thymus. These receptors were taken from a boy less than two years old who had congenital heart surgery. CDR3s include the opening cysteine and the closing phenylalanine or tryptophan. The D gene is left open where the match is weak. Some rows have no size entry. The others give once, few or many, or a class for an expanded clone.

>.|TRDV1|TRDD3|21|TRDJ1
CALGVSYWGILTPSYTDKLIF
TGTGCTCTTGGGGTATCCTACTGGGGGATACTTACCCCCTCGTACACCGATAAACTCATCTTT
>few|TRDV1|.|16|TRDJ1
CALGETTRWLSYKLIF
TGTGCTCTTGGGGAAACTACGCGATGGCTAAGCTATAAACTCATCTTT
>.|TRDV1|.|16|TRDJ1
CALGELGSKTTDKLIF
TGTGCTCTTGGGGAACTGGGCTCCAAAACCACCGATAAACTCATCTTT
>.|TRDV1|TRDD3|22|TRDJ1
CALGEHIPTPQLGGYFTDKLIF
TGTGCTCTTGGGGAGCACATTCCTACGCCCCAGCTGGGGGGATACTTCACCGATAAACTCATCTTT
>.|TRDV1|TRDD3|19|TRDJ1
CALGRKTRGIGKCTDKLIF
TGTGCTCTTGGGAGAAAGACCCGGGGGATAGGGAAGTGTACCGATAAACTCATCTTT
>.|TRDV1|.|22|TRDJ2
CALGEGDGFRYRGGSLTAQLFF
TGTGCTCTTGGGGAAGGGGATGGTTTCCGGTACCGGGGGGGGAGTTTGACAGCACAACTCTTCTTT
>.|TRDV1|.|21|TRDJ2
CALGEPRGPTSLSGLTAQLFF
TGTGCTCTTGGGGAACCCCGGGGTCCTACGTCTCTTTCGGGCCTGACAGCACAACTCTTCTTT
>.|TRDV1|TRDD3|15|TRDJ1
CALGGPGLGDIGLIF
TGTGCTCTTGGGGGCCCAGGACTGGGGGATATTGGACTCATCTTT
>few|TRDV1|TRDD3|18|TRDJ1
CALGGLYIGLLGDTGLIF
TGTGCTCTTGGGGGGCTCTATATTGGGTTACTGGGGGATACAGGGCTCATCTTT
>few|TRDV1|TRDD3|23|TRDJ1
CALGELSAFLRLGDKWYTDKLIF
TGTGCTCTTGGGGAACTAAGCGCCTTCCTAAGGCTGGGGGATAAGTGGTACACCGATAAACTCATCTTT
>few|TRDV1|TRDD3|22|TRDJ1
CALGHSPFTGGYDLPYTDKLIF
TGTGCTCTTGGACATTCCCCGTTTACTGGGGGATACGATCTTCCGTACACCGATAAACTCATCTTT
>.|TRDV1|.|14|TRDJ1
CALDLRRRRDKLIF
TGTGCTCTTGACCTCCGGCGTCGAAGGGATAAACTCATCTTT
>.|TRDV1|.|21|TRDJ1
CALGAPVSYMTGAKGTDKLIF
TGTGCTCTTGGGGCACCCGTTTCCTACATGACTGGGGCCAAGGGTACCGATAAACTCATCTTT
>.|TRDV1|.|16|TRDJ1
CALGENLLPYRDKLIF
TGTGCTCTTGGGGAAAACCTCTTGCCGTACCGTGATAAACTCATCTTT
>medium-sized|TRDV2|TRDD3|18|TRDJ1
CACDSYWGIGNYTDKLIF
TGTGCCTGTGACAGTTACTGGGGGATCGGAAATTACACCGATAAACTCATCTTT
>.|TRDV1|.|17|TRDJ1
CALGEFGGRYCTDKLIF
TGTGCTCTTGGGGAATTCGGTGGGCGATACTGCACCGATAAACTCATCTTT